These 17 T cell receptor beta chains originate from one sample sequenced in a study of T cells after yellow fever vaccination (dated by TCRdb to the late 2010s). The treatment or condition label of this sample denotes: live attenuated yellow fever vaccine strain. Libraries came from 5' RACE. Sequencing took place on an Illumina HiSeq 2500. Using fastp trimming at Q25 and MiXCR clonotype assembly, TCRdb reanalyzed the public sequencing data and kept in-frame beta chains. All rows with the same CDR3 protein become a single entry with the most common DNA and genes. This sample lists around 50,000 distinct CDR3 sequences; 6% to 7% were detected once. The top ten hold roughly a tenth of the sample. This sample comprised PBMCs, either bulk or a sorted T-cell subset (CD4+, CD8+, memory, or dextramer-sorted; not recorded which), obtained 45 days after the yellow fever booster vaccination. These receptor sequences come from a man aged 30 to 45 who received the YFV17D yellow fever vaccine.

This clonotype was counted at least ten times. The rearrangement links TRBV12-3 or TRBV12-4 to TRBJ1-6; D unclear. The CDR3 contains 14 residues. V was cut by 4 bases and J by 5 bases, with 9 bases left in between. CDR3 sequence: CASSYGRDNSPLHF. For the CDR3, the DNA is TGTGCCAGCAGTTACGGGAGGGATAATTCACCCCTCCACTTT.

The table lists this clonotype with a count of one. A much larger clone differs by one base, so this may be a read error. The chain is built from TRBV20-1 and TRBJ1-1; D not resolved. The CDR3 runs 12 residues. The V gene lost 3 bases and the J gene lost 7 bases, with 12 bases spanning the gap. The germline V gene encodes CDR1 DFQATT and CDR2 SNEGSKA (reference sequence). In nucleotides, the CDR3 is TGCAGTGCTAGGGTAGGGAAGGATGAAGCTTTCTTT. Protein: CSARVGKDEAFF.

This clonotype is categorized as large (0.1 to 1%). The chain links TRBV10-1 to TRBJ2-2; D is perhaps TRBD2 (5 bases). This CDR3 contains 14 residues. Per germline, CDR1 WNHNN and CDR2 SYGVQD (reference sequence). V was shortened by 9 bases and J by 4 bases, with 15 bases between the two germline ends. CDR3 residues: CASQAGGVTGELFF. The CDR3 DNA follows: TGCGCCAGTCAGGCGGGTGGGGTCACCGGGGAGCTGTTTTTT.

Many counts were recorded for this clonotype. At one end the junction does not follow the germline gene, possibly because of a read error. This rearrangement joins TRBV12-3 or TRBV12-4 to TRBJ2-5, with 9 nucleotides matching TRBD2. The CDR3 is 15 amino acids. The CDR3 DNA reads as TGTGCCAGCAGTATAGCGGCGGGAGGGCAAGAGACCCAGTACTTC. Translated: CASSIAAGGQETQYF.

CDR3 nucleotides: TGTGCCAGCAGTTTTGGTGCAGGGCAGGGTTCACCCCTCCACTTT. It codes for CASSFGAGQGSPLHF. This chain uses TRBV12-3 or TRBV12-4 with TRBJ1-6, with D maybe TRBD1 (5 bases). CDR3 length: 15 residues. The V end lost 3 bases, the J end lost 9 bases, and 15 bases lay between the germline ends.

Ten or more counts support this clonotype. The chain joins TRBV18 to TRBJ2-5; 8 positions agree with TRBD2. The CDR3 consists of 16 residues. The germline V gene has CDR1 KGHSH and CDR2 LQKENI. J lost 5 bases, V lost 2 bases, and 10 bases had no gene match. The CDR3 nucleotides read TGTGCCAGCTCACCAGGGCAAGCGGGAGTCGGGGAGACCCAGTACTTC. Its protein is CASSPGQAGVGETQYF. Using reference TRBV18 and TRBJ2-5 for the parts outside the CDR3, the full variable domain is NAGVMQNPRHLVRRRGQEARLRCSPMKGHSHVYWYRQLPEEGLKFMVYLQKENIIDESGMPKERFSAEFPKEGPSILRIQQVVRGDSAAYFCASSPGQAGVGETQYFGPGTRLLVL.

The sample holds many counts of this clonotype. This rearrangement joins TRBV20-1 to TRBJ2-7; possible D gene TRBD1, 7 bases. The CDR3 totals 15 residues. Trimming left V 6 bases short and J 0 bases short, with 18 bases between. Germline V lookup: CDR1 DFQATT, CDR2 SNEGSKA (reference sequence). CDR3 sequence reads: CSAQGGGTVSYEQYF. CDR3 coding DNA: TGCAGTGCCCAAGGGGGCGGGACCGTCTCCTACGAGCAGTACTTC.

This clonotype came up many times. The V gene is TRBV12-3 or TRBV12-4, the J gene TRBJ2-3; 12 bases fit TRBD2. Trimming removed 3 bases from V and 3 bases from J; junction bases left unmatched: 4. The CDR3 is 16 residues long. CDR3 residues: CASSFTSGRLTDTQYF. The CDR3, as DNA: TGTGCCAGCAGTTTCACTAGCGGGAGGTTGACAGATACGCAGTATTTT.

As regards this clonotype: It may be a read error: a sequence one base away is much more abundant. This chain connects TRBV6-2 or TRBV6-3 to TRBJ2-7; D not resolved. The length of the CDR3 is 15 residues. Germline CDR1 MNHEY, CDR2 SVGEGT. CDR3 in amino acids: CVSRSPTHKSYEQYF. The CDR3, as DNA: TGTGTCAGCAGATCCCCCACGCACAAATCCTACGAGCAGTACTTC.

This clonotype was observed at least ten times. The chain carries TRBV6-1 and TRBJ2-5; D ambiguous. The CDR3 runs to 13 residues. Germline CDR1 MNHNS, CDR2 SASEGT. Trimming cost V 6 bases and J 2 bases, with 10 bases left between them. CDR3: CASRPTPQETQYF. The CDR3 coding sequence is TGTGCCAGCAGGCCGACCCCTCAAGAGACCCAGTACTTC.

This clonotype was counted ten times or more. The chain joins TRBV7-2 to TRBJ1-4; 9 positions match TRBD1. Per germline, CDR1 SGHTA and CDR2 FQGNSA. V dropped 5 bases and J dropped 7; count of bases not matched to a gene: 8. The CDR3 has 15 residues. The CDR3 DNA reads as TGTGCCAGCAGCCCGACAGGGGGAGGGAGTGAAAAACTGTTTTTT. It codes for CASSPTGGGSEKLFF.

Note on this clonotype: It may be a read error: a sequence one base away is much more abundant. J is TRBJ2-2 and V is TRBV7-6; TRBD2 might be the D (5 bases). Germline V gene lookup returns CDR1 SGHVS and CDR2 FNYEAQ. The CDR3 sequence is 13 residues long. Here the CDR3 DNA reads TGTGCCAGCAGCCCCAACCAGGCCGGGAAGCTGTTTTTT. It translates to CASSPNQAGKLFF.

This clonotype has ten or more counts. The gene calls are TRBV7-6 and TRBJ2-1; D perhaps matches TRBD2 (5 bases). With 5 bases removed from V and 7 bases from J, the gap between germline ends came to 21 bases. The CDR3 loop spans 16 amino acids. CDR1 and CDR2 from the germline V gene are SGHVS and FNYEAQ. The CDR3 sequence is CASSGRSGGVVNEQFF. DNA of the CDR3: TGTGCCAGCAGCGGGCGGTCCGGAGGTGTTGTGAATGAGCAGTTCTTC.

In its sample, this clonotype was seen many times. The V gene is TRBV28, the J gene TRBJ1-4; 9 positions agree with TRBD1. The CDR3 runs to 16 residues. V was pared by 6 bases and J by 4 bases, with 9 bases of the junction left unmatched. Looked up from germline, CDR1 is MDHEN and CDR2 is SYDVKM. CDR3: CASRPGGQGLNEKLFF. CDR3 DNA sequence: TGTGCCAGCAGGCCCGGGGGACAGGGACTTAATGAAAAACTGTTTTTT.

This clonotype appeared many times. V gene TRBV7-2 combines with J gene TRBJ1-2; D gene uncertain. CDR1 is SGHTA, CDR2 FQGNSA, per germline. The V and J ends lost 4 bases and 2 bases respectively, with 5 bases between them. This CDR3 region has 12 residues. This CDR3 reads CASSSGNYGYTF. The CDR3 DNA is TGTGCCAGCAGCTCAGGAAACTATGGCTACACCTTC.

The chain is built from TRBV5-4 and TRBJ2-1; 11 nucleotides align to TRBD1. The CDR3 spans 15 residues. Germline trimming cut 4 bases from V and 4 bases from J; bases unmatched to any gene: 4. Germline V gene lookup returns CDR1 SGHNT and CDR2 YYREEE (reference sequence). The CDR3 protein is CASSQGQGEYNEQFF. The DNA of the CDR3 is TGTGCCAGCAGCCAGGGACAGGGGGAATACAATGAGCAGTTCTTC.

This clonotype turned up a few times. J is TRBJ1-2 and V is TRBV20-1, with TRBD1 matching over 9 bases. V lost 3 bases and J lost 8; bases outside the gene matches: 7. CDR1 DFQATT and CDR2 SNEGSKA come from the germline V gene (reference sequence). CDR3 size: 13 residues. The DNA of the CDR3 is TGCAGTGCTAGGCGGGACAGGGCTGGGGGCTACACCTTC. It translates to CSARRDRAGGYTF.